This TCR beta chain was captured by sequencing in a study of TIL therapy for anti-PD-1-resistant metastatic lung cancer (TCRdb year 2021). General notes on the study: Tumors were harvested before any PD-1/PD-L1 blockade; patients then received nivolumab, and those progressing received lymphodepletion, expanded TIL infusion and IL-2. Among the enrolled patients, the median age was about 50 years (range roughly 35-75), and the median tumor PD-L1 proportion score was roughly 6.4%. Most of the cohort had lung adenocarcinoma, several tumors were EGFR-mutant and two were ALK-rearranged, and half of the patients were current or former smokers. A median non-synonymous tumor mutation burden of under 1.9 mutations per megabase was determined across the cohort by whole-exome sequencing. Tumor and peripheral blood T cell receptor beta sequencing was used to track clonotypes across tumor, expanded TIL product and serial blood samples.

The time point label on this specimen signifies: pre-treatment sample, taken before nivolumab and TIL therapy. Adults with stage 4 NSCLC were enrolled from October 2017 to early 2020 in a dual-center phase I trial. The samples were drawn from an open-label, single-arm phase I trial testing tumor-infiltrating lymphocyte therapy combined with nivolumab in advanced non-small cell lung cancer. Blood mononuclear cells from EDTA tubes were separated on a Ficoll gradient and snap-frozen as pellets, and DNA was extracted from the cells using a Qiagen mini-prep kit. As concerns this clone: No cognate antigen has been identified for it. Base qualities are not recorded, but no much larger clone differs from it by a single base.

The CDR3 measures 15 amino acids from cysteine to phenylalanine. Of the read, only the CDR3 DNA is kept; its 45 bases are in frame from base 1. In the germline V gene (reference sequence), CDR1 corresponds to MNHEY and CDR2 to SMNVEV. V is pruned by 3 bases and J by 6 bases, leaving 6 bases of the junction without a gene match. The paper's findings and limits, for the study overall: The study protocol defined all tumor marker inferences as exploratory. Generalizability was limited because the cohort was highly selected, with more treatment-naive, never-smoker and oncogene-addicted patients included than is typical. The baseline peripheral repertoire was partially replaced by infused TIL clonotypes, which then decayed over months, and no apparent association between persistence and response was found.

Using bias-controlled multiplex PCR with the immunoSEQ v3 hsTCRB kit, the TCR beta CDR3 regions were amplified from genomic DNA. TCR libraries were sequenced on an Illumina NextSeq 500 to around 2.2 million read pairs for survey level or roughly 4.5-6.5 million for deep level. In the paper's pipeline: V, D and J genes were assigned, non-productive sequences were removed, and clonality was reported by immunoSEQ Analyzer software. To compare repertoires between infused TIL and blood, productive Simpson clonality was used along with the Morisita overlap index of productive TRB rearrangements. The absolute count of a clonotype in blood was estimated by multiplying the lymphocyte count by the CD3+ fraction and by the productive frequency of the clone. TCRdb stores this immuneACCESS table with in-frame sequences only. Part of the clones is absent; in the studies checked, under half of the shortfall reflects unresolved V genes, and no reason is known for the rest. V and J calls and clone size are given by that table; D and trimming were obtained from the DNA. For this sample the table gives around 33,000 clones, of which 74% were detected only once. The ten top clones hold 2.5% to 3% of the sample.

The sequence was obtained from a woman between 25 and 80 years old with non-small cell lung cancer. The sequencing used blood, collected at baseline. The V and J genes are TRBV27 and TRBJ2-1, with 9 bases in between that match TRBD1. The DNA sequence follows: TGTGCCAGCAGTTTTCAGGACAGGGGTCGCAATGAGCAGTTCTTC. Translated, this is CASSFQDRGRNEQFF.